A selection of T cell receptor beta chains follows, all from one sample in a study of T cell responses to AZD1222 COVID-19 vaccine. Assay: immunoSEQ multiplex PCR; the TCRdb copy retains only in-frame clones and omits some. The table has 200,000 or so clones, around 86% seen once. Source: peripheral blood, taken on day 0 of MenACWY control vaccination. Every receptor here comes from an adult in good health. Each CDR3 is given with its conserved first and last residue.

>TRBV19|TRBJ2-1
CASSIGTGDFFNQFF
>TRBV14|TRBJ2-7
CASSQDPPGQGVDEQYF
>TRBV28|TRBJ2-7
CASSLTGVEEQYF
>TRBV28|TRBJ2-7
CASKDRNSYEQYF
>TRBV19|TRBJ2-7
CASSTWTGGSFSHSYEQYF
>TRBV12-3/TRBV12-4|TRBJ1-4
CASSLGQVKLFF
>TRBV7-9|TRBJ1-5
CASSSGTGVSQPQHF
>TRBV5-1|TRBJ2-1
CASSPGLAGGNEQFF
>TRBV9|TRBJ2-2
CASSALADLTGELFF
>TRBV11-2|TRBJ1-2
CASSFGTGGASYGYTF
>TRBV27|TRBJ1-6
CASSPKTSSYNSPLHF
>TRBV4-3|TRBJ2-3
CASSQDYSSSTDTQYF
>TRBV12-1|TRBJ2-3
CASSFVGQGCTDTQYF
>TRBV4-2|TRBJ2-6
CASSQGQGAGANVLTF
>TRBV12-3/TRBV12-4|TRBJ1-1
CASLQGEGTEAFF
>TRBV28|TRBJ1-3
CASKETGSPISGNTIYF
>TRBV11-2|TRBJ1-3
CASSMAGNTIYF
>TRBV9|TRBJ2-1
CASSVAPGDEQFF
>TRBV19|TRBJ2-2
CASSIPAGHPNTGELFF
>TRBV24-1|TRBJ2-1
CATCDSSYNEQFF
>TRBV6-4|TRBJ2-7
CASSDPGAGGYEQYF
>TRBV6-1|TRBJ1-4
CASSEEGAIPFLYNEKLFF
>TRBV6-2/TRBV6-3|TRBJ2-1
CASSKGTRGNEQFF
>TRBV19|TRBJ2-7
CASSAGTGAYEQYF
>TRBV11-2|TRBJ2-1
CASSLFGVAGANEQFF
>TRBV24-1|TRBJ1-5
CATAARGVNQPQHF
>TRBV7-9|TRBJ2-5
CASSFKTSGRPQETQYF
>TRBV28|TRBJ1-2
CASSLAAGGELYGYTF
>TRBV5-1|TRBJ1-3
CASSLRGQGISGNTIYF
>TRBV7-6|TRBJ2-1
CASSPKATDWISYNEQFF
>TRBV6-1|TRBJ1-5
CASSDGQPQHF
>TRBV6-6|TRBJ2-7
CASRPRGAGTEQYF
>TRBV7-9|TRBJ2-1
CASSLASSGNNEQFF